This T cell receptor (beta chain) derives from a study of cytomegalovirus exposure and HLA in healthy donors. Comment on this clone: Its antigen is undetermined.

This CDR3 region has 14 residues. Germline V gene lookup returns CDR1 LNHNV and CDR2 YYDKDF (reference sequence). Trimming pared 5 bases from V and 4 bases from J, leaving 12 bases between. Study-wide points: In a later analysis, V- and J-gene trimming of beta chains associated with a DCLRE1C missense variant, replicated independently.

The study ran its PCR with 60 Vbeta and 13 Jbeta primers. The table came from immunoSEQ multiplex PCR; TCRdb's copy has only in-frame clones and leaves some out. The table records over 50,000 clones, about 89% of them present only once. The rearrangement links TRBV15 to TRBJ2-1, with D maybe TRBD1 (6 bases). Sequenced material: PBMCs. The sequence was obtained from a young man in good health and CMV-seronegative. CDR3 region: CATSVEGDYNEQFF. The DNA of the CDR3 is TGTGCCACCAGCGTAGAGGGGGATTACAATGAGCAGTTCTTC.